The 27 T cell receptor beta chains given below trace back to one sample, sequenced in a study of shared clonotypes between healthy human individuals. Sequencing used immunoSEQ multiplex PCR; TCRdb keeps in-frame clones, though not all of them. The sample has 650,000 to 750,000 clones; around 72% are singletons. Sequenced sample: memory CD4+ T cells sorted from blood. Subset defined: CD45RA-negative fraction. The receptors shown here come from a woman aged 25 to 39 in good health.

The gene calls are TRBV25-1 and TRBJ1-2; no clear D gene. The CDR3 spans 13 residues. V lost 7 bases, J lost 0 bases, and 9 bases lay in between. The germline V gene has CDR1 MGHDK and CDR2 SYGVNS. CDR3 protein: CASTDLTNYGYTF. DNA for the CDR3: TGTGCCAGCACCGATTTAACTAACTATGGCTACACCTTC.

The chain carries TRBV9 and TRBJ2-7; 8 bases match TRBD2. This CDR3 is 14 amino acids long. Germline CDR1 reads SGDLS; CDR2 reads YYNGEE. The junction had 9 bases not matched to a gene; V was cut back by 4 bases and J by 6 bases. The CDR3 bases are TGTGCCAGCAGCCCCCTGAGCGGGAGTATCGAGCAGTACTTC. Residues: CASSPLSGSIEQYF.

The V and J genes are TRBV4-2 and TRBJ1-5; TRBD1 might be the D (5 bases). Germline V gives CDR1 LGHNA, CDR2 YNFKEQ. The CDR3 has 16 residues. Trimming took 0 bases from V and 4 from J, leaving 13 bases between them. In nucleotides, the CDR3 is TGTGCCAGCAGCCAAGAGGGGACCTTTGGGAATCAGCCCCAGCATTTT. Its translation: CASSQEGTFGNQPQHF.

V usage is TRBV4-1 and J usage is TRBJ1-5; 9 positions agree with TRBD1. J was trimmed by 7 bases and V by 4 bases; bases with no gene match: 5. Germline V gene lookup returns CDR1 MGHRA and CDR2 YSYEKL. This CDR3 spans 14 amino acids. The CDR3 spells CASSLLQGAQPQHF. Written as DNA, the CDR3 is TGCGCCAGCAGCCTACTACAGGGGGCACAGCCCCAGCATTTT.

This sequence joins TRBV6-1 and TRBJ2-7; 10 bases fit TRBD1. The CDR3 consists of 14 residues. Germline V gives CDR1 MNHNS, CDR2 SASEGT. The trim removed 4 bases at V and 2 bases at J, leaving 2 bases unmatched. The CDR3 protein is CASSAGQGTYEQYF. The CDR3 DNA follows: TGTGCCAGCAGTGCGGGACAGGGGACCTACGAGCAGTACTTC.

This clone occurred a few times. At the DNA level, this CDR3 is encoded by other sequences in the same sample as well. The chain joins TRBV28 to TRBJ1-1; D is ambiguous. CDR3 length: 11 amino acids. Looked up from germline, CDR1 is MDHEN and CDR2 is SYDVKM. Trimming pared 5 bases from V and 8 bases from J, leaving 9 bases between. The CDR3 is CASSRRREAFF. CDR3 nucleotides: TGTGCCAGCAGTCGCCGACGAGAAGCTTTCTTT.

The V gene is TRBV4-1, the J gene TRBJ2-2, with D unresolved. V was clipped by 0 bases and J by 2 bases, with 4 bases between them. CDR1 and CDR2 (germline): MGHRA, YSYEKL. The CDR3 has 14 amino acids. CDR3 bases: TGCGCCAGCAGCCAAGACAGAAACACCGGGGAGCTGTTTTTT. This codes for CASSQDRNTGELFF.

In its sample, this clone was seen a few times. CDR3 sequence (DNA): TGTGCCAGTACCAAAGGAAATAGGGATAATCAGCCCCAGCATTTT. Amino acid sequence: CASTKGNRDNQPQHF. This chain uses TRBV19 with TRBJ1-5; the D is unclear. Per the germline V gene, CDR1 is LNHDA and CDR2 is SQIVND (reference sequence). Deletions cut 7 bases from V and 4 bases from J, with 17 bases between. The CDR3 has 15 residues.

The V and J genes are TRBV7-2 and TRBJ2-7; TRBD1 agrees at 11 bases. The CDR3 sequence is 15 residues long. V lost 0 bases and J lost 12; bases outside the gene matches: 10. CDR1 is SGHTA and CDR2 is FQGNSA in the germline V gene. The CDR3 here is CASSLAQRTGGAAYF. DNA of the CDR3: TGTGCCAGCAGCTTAGCACAGAGGACAGGGGGCGCGGCGTACTTC.

The chain employs TRBV7-9 and TRBJ1-1; D perhaps matches TRBD1 (5 bases). The germline gives CDR1 SEHNR, CDR2 FQNEAQ (reference sequence). This CDR3 has 14 residues. Deletions cut 2 bases from V and 5 bases from J, with 12 bases between. The CDR3 bases are TGTGCCAGCAGCTTAATGGGGCGTAGGACTGAAGCTTTCTTT. It is translated as CASSLMGRRTEAFF.

The V and J genes are TRBV15 and TRBJ1-4, with TRBD1 matching 7 bases. The CDR3 loop spans 15 amino acids. Germline V gives CDR1 LNHNV, CDR2 YYDKDF (reference sequence). Trimming removed 1 base from V and 7 bases from J; junction bases left unmatched: 6. The CDR3 is CATSRGQGVGEKLFF. In nucleotides, the CDR3 is TGTGCCACCAGCAGAGGACAGGGCGTAGGTGAAAAACTGTTTTTT.

Ten or more counts support this clone. The sample contains more than one DNA sequence encoding this CDR3. The chain uses TRBV6-4 and TRBJ2-2; no reliable D call. Deletions cut 3 bases from V and 2 bases from J, with 7 bases between. Germline assignment: CDR1 MRHNA and CDR2 SNTAGT. The CDR3 has 14 amino acids. This CDR3 is CASSEVANTGELFF. CDR3 sequence (DNA): TGTGCCAGCAGTGAGGTAGCTAACACCGGGGAGCTGTTTTTT.

This rearrangement joins TRBV6-1 to TRBJ2-1, with 8 nucleotides matching TRBD2. J gave up 6 bases and V 1 base, and 5 bases lay outside the gene matches. This CDR3 is 15 amino acids long. Germline CDR1 and CDR2: MNHNS and SASEGT. CDR3 bases: TGTGCCAGCAGTGAAGGGCTAGCGGGTCGCAATGAGCAGTTCTTC. Translated: CASSEGLAGRNEQFF.

The V gene is TRBV25-1, the J gene TRBJ1-3; D unresolved. V was shortened by 7 bases and J by 2 bases, with 9 bases between the two germline ends. The CDR3 contains 13 residues. Germline CDR1 and CDR2: MGHDK and SYGVNS. The CDR3 sequence is CASIAAAGNTIYF. CDR3 bases: TGTGCCAGCATCGCGGCCGCTGGAAACACCATATATTTT.

This chain connects TRBV27 to TRBJ2-3; maybe TRBD1 (6 bases). The CDR3 length is 15 residues. The V end lost 3 bases, the J end lost 2 bases, and 12 bases lay between the germline ends. Germline V lookup: CDR1 MNHEY, CDR2 SMNVEV (reference sequence). CDR3 sequence reads: CASSFPGQNTDTQYF. CDR3 DNA: TGTGCCAGCAGTTTTCCCGGACAGAACACAGATACGCAGTATTTT.

V gene TRBV7-2 combines with J gene TRBJ1-1, with a possible D match to TRBD1 (5 bases). This CDR3 is built from 15 residues. The germline CDR1 and CDR2 sequences are SGHTA and FQGNSA. V lost 1 base and J 0 bases, leaving 9 bases between the germline ends. CDR3 nucleotide sequence: TGTGCCAGCAGCTTAGAACGCAGGGTGAACACTGAAGCTTTCTTT. Translation gives CASSLERRVNTEAFF.

This chain joins TRBV29-1 and TRBJ2-1; D tentatively fits TRBD1 or TRBD2 (5 bases each). The CDR3 runs 14 residues. Trimming pared 7 bases from V and 0 bases from J, leaving 13 bases between. Germline V gives CDR1 SQVTM, CDR2 ANQGSEA. The CDR3 nucleotides are TGCAGCGCCGGACGAGGGGTCTCCTACAATGAGCAGTTCTTC. Its protein product is CSAGRGVSYNEQFF.

This sequence joins TRBV25-1 and TRBJ2-2, with a weak D call TRBD1 (5 bases). The V and J ends lost 1 base and 3 bases respectively, with 15 bases between them. Per the germline V gene, CDR1 is MGHDK and CDR2 is SYGVNS. This CDR3 spans 17 amino acids. In DNA, the CDR3 is TGTGCCAGCAGTGAATGGGAAGGGGCAGAACACACCGGGGAGCTGTTTTTT. It yields the protein CASSEWEGAEHTGELFF.

In this sample, this clone turned up a few times. The rearrangement joins TRBV9 to TRBJ2-5; a weak D match, TRBD1 (6 bases). This CDR3 spans 13 amino acids. Trimming left V 3 bases short and J 11 bases short, with 17 bases between. Germline assignment: CDR1 SGDLS and CDR2 YYNGEE. CDR3 region: CASSAQQGLEQYF. CDR3 nucleotides: TGTGCCAGCAGCGCACAACAGGGTCTGGAACAGTACTTC. The full variable domain, in which reference TRBV9 and TRBJ2-5 provide the parts outside the CDR3, is DSGVTQTPKHLITATGQRVTLRCSPRSGDLSVYWYQQSLDQGLQFLIQYYNGEERAKGNILERFSAQQFPDLHSELNLSSLELGDSALYFCASSAQQGLEQYFGPGTRLLVL.

The J gene is TRBJ1-1, the V gene TRBV28, with D perhaps TRBD1 (5 bases). This CDR3 region has 14 residues. V lost 3 bases to trimming and J lost 7 bases, with 15 bases between them. Germline lookup yields CDR1 MDHEN and CDR2 SYDVKM. The CDR3: CASSFGLEGIEAFF. CDR3 nucleotides: TGTGCCAGCAGTTTCGGCCTCGAGGGGATTGAAGCTTTCTTT.

This chain links TRBV18 with TRBJ1-5; possibly TRBD1 for D (5 bases). Trimming shortened V by 6 bases and J by 7 bases, and 13 bases separated the two germline ends. The CDR3 totals 13 residues. Germline assignment: CDR1 KGHSH and CDR2 LQKENI. CDR3 DNA: TGTGCCAGCTCCCTAGGAAGGGACCAGCCCCAGCATTTT. This translates into CASSLGRDQPQHF. Complete variable domain (other parts from reference TRBV18 and TRBJ1-5): NAGVMQNPRHLVRRRGQEARLRCSPMKGHSHVYWYRQLPEEGLKFMVYLQKENIIDESGMPKERFSAEFPKEGPSILRIQQVVRGDSAAYFCASSLGRDQPQHFGDGTRLSIL.

In nucleotides, the CDR3 is TGTGCCTGGGGGGAAGGACGGAAGACCCAGTACTTC. This codes for CAWGEGRKTQYF. The rearrangement joins TRBV30 to TRBJ2-5; D is unclear. Germline V CDR1 and CDR2: GTSNPN, SVGIG (reference sequence). Deletions cut 5 bases from V and 6 bases from J, with 13 bases between. The CDR3 contains 12 residues.

The V and J genes are TRBV20-1 and TRBJ1-2; perhaps TRBD1 as D (5 bases). Germline V gene data show CDR1 as DFQATT and CDR2 as SNEGSKA (reference sequence). V gave up 1 base and J gave up 8 bases, with 8 bases separating them. The CDR3 sequence is 11 residues long. The CDR3 region is CSARGGAGYTF. The CDR3 coding sequence is TGCAGTGCTAGAGGCGGGGCCGGCTACACCTTC.

This clone has more than one count but fewer than ten. CDR3 nucleotide sequence: TGTGCCAACAAAAAAATTAGCGGTTCGAACACCGGGGAGCTGTTTTTT. Translation: CANKKISGSNTGELFF. This sequence joins TRBV7-9 and TRBJ2-2; D perhaps matches TRBD2 (6 bases). This CDR3 is 16 amino acids long. Germline V gene sequence: CDR1 SEHNR, CDR2 FQNEAQ (reference sequence). Trimming stripped 10 bases from V and 0 bases from J, with 18 bases between.

The chain recombines TRBV13 with TRBJ1-1; no definite D call. This CDR3 comprises 11 residues. CDR1 is PRHDT and CDR2 is FYEKMQ in the germline V gene (reference sequence). Trimming pared 4 bases from V and 11 bases from J, leaving 11 bases between. CDR3 sequence reads: CASSSGGVAFF. The CDR3 region has the DNA TGTGCCAGCAGCTCAGGTGGGGTGGCTTTCTTT.

The J gene is TRBJ2-7, the V gene TRBV15, with 13 nucleotides matching TRBD2. Germline-derived CDR1 and CDR2 are LNHNV and YYDKDF (reference sequence). The ends lost 8 bases at V and 4 bases at J; junction bases unmatched: 5. This CDR3 is built from 14 residues. The CDR3 sequence is CATRRLAGGYEQYF. The CDR3 DNA follows: TGTGCCACCCGACGACTAGCGGGAGGTTACGAGCAGTACTTC. Based on the CDR3 plus reference TRBV15 and TRBJ2-7, the full variable domain is DAMVIQNPRYQVTQFGKPVTLSCSQTLNHNVMYWYQQKSSQAPKLLFHYYDKDFNNEADTPDNFQSRRPNTSFCFLDIRSPGLGDTAMYLCATRRLAGGYEQYFGPGTRLTVT.

The genes are TRBV5-1 and TRBJ2-7; TRBD1 is a possible D gene (7 bases). The V end lost 0 bases, the J end lost 2 bases, and 12 bases lay between the germline ends. CDR1 is SGHRS, CDR2 YFSETQ, per germline. This CDR3 has 15 amino acids. CDR3 bases: TGCGCCAGCAGCTTGGGGAGGGGGCATGCCTACGAGCAGTACTTC. The encoded protein is CASSLGRGHAYEQYF. Variable domain in full (rest from reference TRBV5-1 and TRBJ2-7): KAGVTQTPRYLIKTRGQQVTLSCSPISGHRSVSWYQQTPGQGLQFLFEYFSETQRNKGNFPGRFSGRQFSNSRSEMNVSTLELGDSALYLCASSLGRGHAYEQYFGPGTRLTVT.